These 23 T cell receptor beta chains came from one sample sequenced in a study of T cell repertoires in cytomegalovirus infection. Each CDR3 protein gets one entry after TCRdb re-called the reads with MiXCR. The sample gives hundreds of thousands of distinct CDR3 sequences, roughly 20% of which show up once; around 10% is in the top ten. Sequenced sample: PBMCs. Receptor source: a human donor in good health (CMV status not recorded). Some clones in this sample may be carry-over from other donors' samples.

The chain joins TRBV11-2 to TRBJ2-7; TRBD1 aligns across 7 bases. Germline assignment: CDR1 SGHAT and CDR2 FQNNGV. The junction had 13 bases not matched to a gene; V was cut back by 4 bases and J by 7 bases. This CDR3 comprises 15 residues. The CDR3 coding sequence is TGTGCCAGCAGCTCATCTTGGACAGGTTTTCGAGAGCAGTACTTC. Translation gives CASSSSWTGFREQYF. The complete variable domain, with remaining parts taken from reference TRBV11-2 and TRBJ2-7, reads EAGVAQSPRYKIIEKRQSVAFWCNPISGHATLYWYQQILGQGPKLLIQFQNNGVVDDSQLPKDRFSAERLKGVDSTLKIQPAKLEDSAVYLCASSSSWTGFREQYFGPGTRLTVT.

The table lists this clonotype with a few counts. The chain links TRBV19 to TRBJ2-1, with TRBD2 matching 9 bases. The CDR3 extends over 17 amino acids. Trimming removed 0 bases from V and 2 bases from J; junction bases left unmatched: 5. Germline CDR1 LNHDA, CDR2 SQIVND (reference sequence). The CDR3 spells CASSIEGLAETYNEQFF. The CDR3 DNA reads as TGTGCCAGTAGTATAGAGGGACTAGCCGAAACCTACAATGAGCAGTTCTTC.

This clonotype came up a few times. This chain links TRBV6-2 or TRBV6-3 with TRBJ2-3, with D perhaps TRBD2 (5 bases). Per germline, CDR1 MNHEY and CDR2 SVGEGT. The V gene lost 1 base and the J gene lost 6 bases, with 8 bases spanning the gap. The CDR3 spans 13 residues. The CDR3 reads CASSYWRPDTQYF. The CDR3 DNA reads as TGTGCCAGCAGTTACTGGAGGCCCGATACGCAGTATTTT.

The chain is built from TRBV2 and TRBJ2-7, with TRBD2 matching 8 bases. The CDR3 sequence is 15 residues long. The V gene's germline CDR1 is SNHLY and CDR2 FYNNEI. The J segment lost 1 base and the V segment lost 0 bases, leaving 2 bases of the junction unmatched. Here the CDR3 reads CASSEAGTSSYEQYF. DNA of the CDR3: TGTGCCAGCAGTGAAGCGGGGACTAGTTCCTACGAGCAGTACTTC. Together with reference TRBV2 and TRBJ2-7, the CDR3 gives the full variable domain: EPEVTQTPSHQVTQMGQEVILRCVPISNHLYFYWYRQILGQKVEFLVSFYNNEISEKSEIFDDQFSVERPDGSNFTLKIRSTKLEDSAMYFCASSEAGTSSYEQYFGPGTRLTVT.

This clonotype was observed a few times. This chain joins TRBV29-1 and TRBJ2-5, with D hard to call. Germline CDR1 and CDR2: SQVTM and ANQGSEA. The CDR3 loop spans 12 amino acids. The V gene lost 3 bases and the J gene lost 4 bases, with 9 bases spanning the gap. In DNA, the CDR3 is TGCAGCGTTGACCCGGCCGGAGAGACCCAGTACTTC. It encodes CSVDPAGETQYF.

As regards this clonotype: A read error is likely, as this CDR3 ends without the conserved phenylalanine or tryptophan. CDR3 in DNA: TGTGCCAGCCTGGACAGGGGCGAGGGTCAGCCCCAGCATCTT. Its protein product is CASLDRGEGQPQHL. The V and J genes are TRBV2 and TRBJ1-5; 9 bases match TRBD1. Unmatched junction bases numbered 8, after V lost 8 bases and J lost 6 bases. The CDR3 extends over 14 amino acids. CDR1 is SNHLY and CDR2 is FYNNEI in the germline V gene.

This clonotype was detected a few times. In nucleotides, the CDR3 is TGTGCCAGCTCACCTCGACCGCCGAGACAGGGGAATACTTCACCCCTCCACTTT. This gives the protein CASSPRPPRQGNTSPLHF. The J gene is TRBJ1-6, the V gene TRBV18; 8 nucleotides line up with TRBD1. CDR1 and CDR2 from the germline V gene are KGHSH and LQKENI. This CDR3 comprises 18 residues. V shed 3 bases, J shed 9 bases, and the junction held 16 bases outside the gene matches. Together with reference TRBV18 and TRBJ1-6, the CDR3 gives the full variable domain: NAGVMQNPRHLVRRRGQEARLRCSPMKGHSHVYWYRQLPEEGLKFMVYLQKENIIDESGMPKERFSAEFPKEGPSILRIQQVVRGDSAAYFCASSPRPPRQGNTSPLHFGNGTRLTVT.

This clonotype has at least ten counts. V usage is TRBV7-6 and J usage is TRBJ2-5, with a possible D match to TRBD2 (7 bases). The V end was cut by 5 bases, the J end by 2 bases, with 18 bases between. Germline CDR1 SGHVS, CDR2 FNYEAQ. The CDR3 contains 16 residues. CDR3 coding DNA: TGTGCCAGCAGCCCCCATTGGCGGGGGACACAAGAGACCCAGTACTTC. This encodes CASSPHWRGTQETQYF.

The table lists this clonotype with a few counts. This chain uses TRBV7-9 with TRBJ1-2, with D perhaps matching TRBD1 (5 bases). V lost 1 base and J 4 bases, leaving 13 bases between the germline ends. Germline V gene data show CDR1 as SEHNR and CDR2 as FQNEAQ (reference sequence). The CDR3 has 15 amino acids. CDR3 amino acids: CASSLVGVPAYGYTF. CDR3 in DNA: TGTGCCAGCAGCTTAGTAGGGGTGCCTGCCTATGGCTACACCTTC.

This clonotype was found a few times. This chain uses TRBV29-1 with TRBJ1-5; the D gene is possibly TRBD1 (5 bases). In germline, CDR1 is SQVTM, CDR2 ANQGSEA. Deletions cut 4 bases from V and 5 bases from J, with 15 bases between. The CDR3 is made up of 14 amino acids. The CDR3 nucleotides read TGCAGCGTTGCCGTGGGGACGGGGGATCAGCCCCAGCATTTT. The encoded protein is CSVAVGTGDQPQHF.

Only a few counts were recorded for this clonotype. The V gene is TRBV27, the J gene TRBJ1-5; 8 bases fit TRBD1. Looked up from germline, CDR1 is MNHEY and CDR2 is SMNVEV (reference sequence). The CDR3 is 15 amino acids. With V trimmed by 5 bases and J by 7 bases, 10 bases remained unmatched. CDR3 bases: TGTGCCAGCAGTGCCGACGGGACAGGAGGACAGCCCCAGCATTTT. Its protein is CASSADGTGGQPQHF.

This clonotype was found many times. The chain recombines TRBV7-6 with TRBJ2-7; 15 bases fit TRBD2. Looked up from germline, CDR1 is SGHVS and CDR2 is FNYEAQ. This CDR3 contains 15 residues. V shed 4 bases, J shed 3 bases, and the junction held 1 base outside the gene matches. The CDR3 nucleotides read TGTGCCAGCAGCTGGACTAGCGGGGGGGTCTACGAGCAGTACTTC. It is translated as CASSWTSGGVYEQYF.

The V call is TRBV19, the J call TRBJ2-3, with D possibly TRBD2 on 6 matching bases. Germline V lookup: CDR1 LNHDA, CDR2 SQIVND (reference sequence). The CDR3 loop spans 18 amino acids. Trimming removed 9 bases at V and 0 bases at J, with 25 bases between. The CDR3 coding sequence is TGTGCCAGCCCGAAGTCCGAATCAAGGGGACTTAGCACAGATACGCAGTATTTT. This encodes CASPKSESRGLSTDTQYF.

This clonotype was observed at least ten times. This chain joins TRBV4-2 and TRBJ1-1; D gene uncertain. This CDR3 has 12 residues. The V gene's germline CDR1 is LGHNA and CDR2 YNFKEQ. The V end lost 5 bases, the J end lost 12 bases, and 16 bases lay between the germline ends. DNA of the CDR3: TGTGCCAGCAGCGACGACCCACCTTCAACTTTCTTT. Protein: CASSDDPPSTFF.

This clonotype was seen a handful of times. The chain carries TRBV19 and TRBJ2-7, with 11 bases aligning to TRBD2. This CDR3 has 14 amino acids. Trimming took 10 bases from V and 1 from J; bases not matched to a gene: 6. CDR1 and CDR2 (germline): LNHDA, SQIVND (reference sequence). The CDR3 is CATATSGGSYEQYF. CDR3 nucleotides: TGTGCCACCGCTACTAGCGGGGGTTCCTACGAGCAGTACTTC.

This clonotype was counted between two and nine times. This rearrangement joins TRBV10-2 to TRBJ2-7; 10 bases are a match to TRBD2. The CDR3 runs 14 residues. The germline V gene has CDR1 WSHSY and CDR2 SAAADI. The ends lost 6 bases at V and 4 bases at J; junction bases unmatched: 6. Written as DNA, the CDR3 is TGCGCCAGCAGGGCTAGCGGGAGTCCGTACGAGCAGTACTTC. This encodes CASRASGSPYEQYF.

V usage is TRBV20-1 and J usage is TRBJ2-1, with D perhaps assigned TRBD1 or TRBD2 (6 bases each). The V gene lost 5 bases and the J gene lost 7 bases, with 24 bases spanning the gap. The CDR3 runs to 16 residues. CDR1 and CDR2 (germline): DFQATT, SNEGSKA (reference sequence). The CDR3 region is CSAGAKHNRGRNEQFF. The CDR3 coding sequence is TGCAGTGCTGGAGCCAAACACAACCGGGGGCGAAATGAGCAGTTCTTC.

This clonotype was recorded at least ten times. The CDR3 DNA reads as TGTGCCAGCAGCTTGTCGGGCCCAGATACGCAGTATTTT. Protein sequence: CASSLSGPDTQYF. The chain couples TRBV7-2 to TRBJ2-3; D uncertain. The germline CDR1 and CDR2 sequences are SGHTA and FQGNSA. The CDR3 sequence is 13 residues long. V gave up 3 bases and J gave up 4 bases, with 8 bases separating them.

The chain joins TRBV12-5 to TRBJ2-1; unclear D gene. The CDR3 covers 12 residues. V lost 5 bases and J lost 7, with 9 bases in between. Germline-derived CDR1 and CDR2 are LGHNT and FRNRAP. The CDR3 loop reads CASGLGYNEQFF. CDR3 nucleotides: TGTGCTAGTGGTCTAGGGTATAATGAGCAGTTCTTC.

V usage is TRBV2 and J usage is TRBJ2-5, with TRBD2 identical over 7 bases. The CDR3 totals 14 residues. The germline CDR1 and CDR2 sequences are SNHLY and FYNNEI. V lost 5 bases and J lost 4; bases outside the gene matches: 7. CDR3 residues: CASSPLADGETQYF. The CDR3 bases are TGTGCCAGCAGTCCTCTAGCGGACGGAGAGACCCAGTACTTC.

In this sample, this clonotype turned up a few times. DNA for the CDR3: TGCGCCAGCTTAGCGGGGACAGGGGATACGGTCGCTGAAGCTTTCTTT. Translation: CASLAGTGDTVAEAFF. This chain links TRBV23-1 with TRBJ1-1, with 10 bases fitting TRBD1. TRBV23-1 is an open reading frame, and its role is uncertain. V shed 8 bases, J shed 6 bases, and the junction held 15 bases outside the gene matches. The CDR3 has 16 residues.

In the case of this clonotype: A much larger clone lies a single base off, so this may be a read error. The V gene is TRBV12-3 or TRBV12-4, the J gene TRBJ2-1; TRBD2 matches at 11 bases. Unmatched junction bases numbered 5, after V lost 4 bases and J lost 6 bases. The CDR3 has 15 amino acids. For the CDR3, the DNA is TGTGCCAGCAGTTGTACTAGCGGGGGTATCAATGAGCAGTTCTTC. Protein product: CASSCTSGGINEQFF.

In this sample, this clonotype turned up many times. The chain carries TRBV7-2 and TRBJ1-5, with D maybe TRBD1 (5 bases). Trimming cost V 0 bases and J 8 bases, with 17 bases left between them. Germline values: CDR1 SGHTA, CDR2 FQGNSA. The length of the CDR3 is 16 residues. The CDR3, as DNA: TGTGCCAGCAGCTTAGCGCTTTGGGCAGGGTCGGAGCCCCAGCATTTT. Residues: CASSLALWAGSEPQHF.